Listed below are T cell receptor beta chains from one sample, sequenced in a study of shared clonotypes between healthy human individuals. TCRdb's copy holds only in-frame clones and misses some; the assay was immunoSEQ multiplex PCR. The sample carries millions of clones, over 85% recorded once. What was sequenced was naive CD4+ T cells sorted from blood. All receptors derive from a man aged 18 to 30 in good health. Each CDR3 is given with its conserved first and last residue. Fields, in order: clone size, D gene, J gene, V gene, CDR3 DNA, CDR3 protein. D genes are given only for firm matches. Size values are once, few and many counts, or a class for expanded clones, and some rows have none.

clone size: -
D gene: -
J gene: TRBJ2-5
V gene: TRBV6-5
CDR3 DNA: TGTGCCAGCAGTTACTCTGGACAGACCCAAGAGACCCAGTACTTC
CDR3 protein: CASSYSGQTQETQYF

clone size: -
D gene: -
J gene: TRBJ1-4
V gene: TRBV11-2
CDR3 DNA: TGTGCCAGCAGCTCCCGACAGACAACTAATGAAAAACTGTTTTTT
CDR3 protein: CASSSRQTTNEKLFF

clone size: -
D gene: TRBD2
J gene: TRBJ2-1
V gene: TRBV7-2
CDR3 DNA: TGTGCCAGCAGCTTAGCCTGGCGGGGACAGCGGGGGGACAATGAGCAGTTCTTC
CDR3 protein: CASSLAWRGQRGDNEQFF

clone size: -
D gene: -
J gene: TRBJ2-2
V gene: TRBV19
CDR3 DNA: TGTGCCAGTAGTATATCAGGAGGGACACGAGAGCTGTTTTTT
CDR3 protein: CASSISGGTRELFF

clone size: -
D gene: -
J gene: TRBJ2-2
V gene: TRBV6-1
CDR3 DNA: TGTGCCAGCAGTGAAAGGACAACCGGGGAGCTGTTTTTT
CDR3 protein: CASSERTTGELFF

clone size: once
D gene: TRBD1
J gene: TRBJ2-5
V gene: TRBV18
CDR3 DNA: TGTGCCAGCTCACAAGGGGGCGTCGAGACCCAGTACTTC
CDR3 protein: CASSQGGVETQYF

clone size: -
D gene: TRBD1
J gene: TRBJ1-2
V gene: TRBV6-5
CDR3 DNA: TGTGCCAGCAGTTACTCACGGACAGGGTACTATGGCTACACCTTC
CDR3 protein: CASSYSRTGYYGYTF

clone size: -
D gene: -
J gene: TRBJ2-3
V gene: TRBV9
CDR3 DNA: TGTGCCAGCAGCGCTGTAGTTGGGACTGCCACAGATACGCAGTATTTT
CDR3 protein: CASSAVVGTATDTQYF

clone size: -
D gene: -
J gene: TRBJ1-2
V gene: TRBV6-6
CDR3 DNA: TGTGCCAGCACCCCTTCGGGGGGGGCGAATAGCTACACCTTC
CDR3 protein: CASTPSGGANSYTF

clone size: -
D gene: -
J gene: TRBJ1-6
V gene: TRBV20-1
CDR3 DNA: TGCAGCGGGGGGGGTTTAGGGCCCCTCCACTTT
CDR3 protein: CSGGGLGPLHF

clone size: -
D gene: -
J gene: TRBJ1-2
V gene: TRBV10-3
CDR3 DNA: TGTGCCATCAGTGAGTCGAATAGGGGACACAATGGCTACACCTTC
CDR3 protein: CAISESNRGHNGYTF

clone size: -
D gene: -
J gene: TRBJ1-1
V gene: TRBV5-1
CDR3 DNA: TGCGCCAGCAGCTTGGGGGCAGGGGAACGGAACACTGAAGCTTTCTTT
CDR3 protein: CASSLGAGERNTEAFF

clone size: -
D gene: -
J gene: TRBJ2-6
V gene: TRBV7-2
CDR3 DNA: TGTGCCAGCAGCCACCTCCTGATCAGGACAGACTCTGGGGCCAACGTCCTGACTTTC
CDR3 protein: CASSHLLIRTDSGANVLTF

clone size: -
D gene: -
J gene: TRBJ1-6
V gene: TRBV6-5
CDR3 DNA: TGTGCCAGCAGCCGGGGGGATTCACCCCTCCACTTT
CDR3 protein: CASSRGDSPLHF